The rows below give T cell receptor beta chains drawn from one sample of a study of T cell responses to AZD1222 COVID-19 vaccine. Measured with immunoSEQ multiplex PCR; TCRdb has only the in-frame clones, and not every one. The sample has some 150,000 clones; roughly 90% are singletons. Here the sequenced sample was peripheral blood, taken 28 days after the second AZD1222 dose. These receptors were taken from an adult who received the AZD1222 COVID-19 vaccine. Both conserved end residues are part of each CDR3. A D gene is named only where the DNA matches it firmly. Only some rows state a clone size, as once, few, many or a class for expanded clones.

TGTGCCAGCAGCTTAGGCCCTTATCATCCAAGGGGGGGCGAGGAGACCCAGTACTTC CASSLGPYHPRGGEETQYF TRBJ2-5 TRBV7-9 . .
TGCAGCGGCACAGGGGAAATTAATGAAGCTTTCTTT CSGTGEINEAFF TRBJ1-1 TRBV29-1 . TRBD1
TGCGCCAGCAGCTTAAATACGCTAGCCGGTAGCACAGATACGCAGTATTTT CASSLNTLAGSTDTQYF TRBJ2-3 TRBV5-1 . .
TGTGCTAGCACCCCATTGGACAGGCCAGCTGGTGAGCAGTTCTTC CASTPLDRPAGEQFF TRBJ2-1 TRBV7-7 . TRBD1
TGTGCCAGCAAACCGGGAGCCCTGTCTGGAAACACCATATATTTT CASKPGALSGNTIYF TRBJ1-3 TRBV6-5 once .
TGTGCCAGCAGCGTAGGTCCCCCGAACACTGAAGCTTTCTTT CASSVGPPNTEAFF TRBJ1-1 TRBV9 . .
TGTGCCAGCAGCCAAGCAACTAGCGGGAATGAGCAGTTCTTC CASSQATSGNEQFF TRBJ2-1 TRBV14 . TRBD2
TGTGCCAGCAGCTTAGATCTCTTATTGGCTACAAATTCACCCCTCCACTTT CASSLDLLLATNSPLHF TRBJ1-6 TRBV11-2 . .
TGTGCCAGCAGTGAACAGGGGGCGGCTCAGCCCCAGCATTTT CASSEQGAAQPQHF TRBJ1-5 TRBV2 . TRBD1
TGCGCCAGCAGCTTGAACAGTTGGAACACTGAAGCTTTCTTT CASSLNSWNTEAFF TRBJ1-1 TRBV5-1 . .
TGTGCCAGTATGCCTAGCGGGCATTTTAGCACAGATACGCAGTATTTT CASMPSGHFSTDTQYF TRBJ2-3 TRBV19 . TRBD2
TGTGCCAGCAGTGACTCGGACCGCGCTCTACATGGCTACACCTTC CASSDSDRALHGYTF TRBJ1-2 TRBV25-1 . .
TGTGCCAGCAGTGTAAACCAGAACGGGGAGCTGTTTTTT CASSVNQNGELFF TRBJ2-2 TRBV2 . .
TGTGCCAGTAGTATAGAGCCAGGGAGCTCCTACAATGAGCAGTTCTTC CASSIEPGSSYNEQFF TRBJ2-1 TRBV19 . .
TGTGCCAGCAGTGCCCAGGGCCACTACGAGCAGTACTTC CASSAQGHYEQYF TRBJ2-7 TRBV25-1 . .
TGCGCCAGCAGCCTGGAGGACAGGAGGGTGAACACTGAAGCTTTCTTT CASSLEDRRVNTEAFF TRBJ1-1 TRBV5-1 . TRBD1
TGTGCCAGCTCACCCATGAGGGACACAAACATTCAGTACTTC CASSPMRDTNIQYF TRBJ2-4 TRBV18 . .
TGCGCCAGCAGCGTCCCTGGGACAGCTAGCACAGATACGCAGTATTTT CASSVPGTASTDTQYF TRBJ2-3 TRBV10-2 . TRBD1
TGTGCCAGCACCGGGGACAGGGAAGACTATGGCTACACCTTC CASTGDREDYGYTF TRBJ1-2 TRBV6-5 few TRBD1
TGTGCCAGCATTGGGGCCGGGCGAGGCACCGGGGAGCTGTTTTTT CASIGAGRGTGELFF TRBJ2-2 TRBV7-9 few .
TGCGCCAGCAGCCCCCTAGCGGGAGGCCAAGAGACCCAGTACTTC CASSPLAGGQETQYF TRBJ2-5 TRBV4-1 . TRBD2
TGTGCCAGCAGTAGGGGGGGCCAGGAAAAAGAGACCCAGTACTTC CASSRGGQEKETQYF TRBJ2-5 TRBV6-5 . .
TGTGCCAGCAAGGGGTTGGGACCCACTGAAGCTTTCTTT CASKGLGPTEAFF TRBJ1-1 TRBV2 . .
TGTGCCAGCAGCTCTTATAAGAGGGACAGGGGGCAATGGGAAGGCTACACCTTC CASSSYKRDRGQWEGYTF TRBJ1-2 TRBV7-9 . TRBD1
TGTGCCAGCAGCCTCAGGGGCAGCAATCAGCCCCAGCATTTT CASSLRGSNQPQHF TRBJ1-5 TRBV5-5 few .
TGTGCCAGCAGCTTCTACAGGGGTTCTGGAAACACCATATATTTT CASSFYRGSGNTIYF TRBJ1-3 TRBV11-2 once TRBD1
TGTGCCAGCAGCTTTGGCCAGGGAGACACCGGGGAGCTGTTTTTT CASSFGQGDTGELFF TRBJ2-2 TRBV5-6 . .
TGTGCCAGCAGCTTGGCCGGGATAACTAATGAAAAACTGTTTTTT CASSLAGITNEKLFF TRBJ1-4 TRBV5-6 . .
TGTGCCAGTAGCTCGGGCGGCTATGGCTACACCTTC CASSSGGYGYTF TRBJ1-2 TRBV19 . .
TGTGCCAGCAGTTACGACACGAACACCGGGGAGCTGTTTTTT CASSYDTNTGELFF TRBJ2-2 TRBV6-2/TRBV6-3 . .
TGTGCCAGCAGCTTGGGGGGCGGCACTGAAGCTTTCTTT CASSLGGGTEAFF TRBJ1-1 TRBV5-5 . .
TGTGCCAGCAGCCAGGGCATCAGTGGCTACACCTTC CASSQGISGYTF TRBJ1-2 TRBV4-2 . .
TGTGCCAGCAGTCTCCCTCAAGGTGGCTACACCTTC CASSLPQGGYTF TRBJ1-2 TRBV7-9 . .
TGTGCCAGCAGTTTCGGGACGGATTATGGCTACACCTTC CASSFGTDYGYTF TRBJ1-2 TRBV27 . .
TGTGCCAGCAGCCAAGGGTGGGGGGGCAAAAACATTCAGTACTTC CASSQGWGGKNIQYF TRBJ2-4 TRBV3-1/TRBV3-2 . TRBD2
TGCGCCAGCAGCCAAGATGTGTCCTATGGCTACACCTTC CASSQDVSYGYTF TRBJ1-2 TRBV4-3 . .
TGTGCCTGGAGTTTGTCGCGGAATTCACCCCTCCACTTT CAWSLSRNSPLHF TRBJ1-6 TRBV30 . .
TGTGCCAGCAGGGGCTACGACTCGCAGCCCCAGCATTTT CASRGYDSQPQHF TRBJ1-5 TRBV12-3/TRBV12-4 once .
TGTGCCAGCAGCGTAGTAGCGGGGGGCCGTTTGTGGACCGGGGAGCTGTTTTTT CASSVVAGGRLWTGELFF TRBJ2-2 TRBV9 . TRBD2
TGCGCCAGCAGCTTTCTTAATGCGGACACTGAAGCTTTCTTT CASSFLNADTEAFF TRBJ1-1 TRBV5-1 . .
TGTGCCAGCAGCATCGGGACAACGACTGAAGCTTTCTTT CASSIGTTTEAFF TRBJ1-1 TRBV11-3 . .
TGTGCCAGCAGTTACGACTGGAGCTCCTATAATTCACCCCTCCACTTT CASSYDWSSYNSPLHF TRBJ1-6 TRBV6-5 . .
TGTGCCAGCAGTGCCCCCCTCGAGGCTATTCCCTTCACCGTGGGCGGTGGATACACCTTC CASSAPLEAIPFTVGGGYTF TRBJ1-2 TRBV6-4 . .
TGTGCCAGCAGCTTGACAGGGAACGCCGGGGAGCTGTTTTTT CASSLTGNAGELFF TRBJ2-2 TRBV5-4 . .
TGTGCCAGCAGCGGCGGTGGGGGCGGGAGAGCTGAAGCTTTCTTT CASSGGGGGRAEAFF TRBJ1-1 TRBV28 few .
TGTGCCAGCAGCTTGAACAGGGCTGAAGCTTTCTTT CASSLNRAEAFF TRBJ1-1 TRBV12-3/TRBV12-4 . .
TGCGCCAGCAGTTATTCAGGGGTCGAAGAGACCCAGTACTTC CASSYSGVEETQYF TRBJ2-5 TRBV10-2 . .
TGCGCCAGCAGCTGGACAGGGGAATATAGAGAAAAACTGTTTTTT CASSWTGEYREKLFF TRBJ1-4 TRBV5-1 . TRBD1
TGTGCCAGCAGCCCTGCCGGGGGGTACACTGAAGCTTTCTTT CASSPAGGYTEAFF TRBJ1-1 TRBV7-2 . .
TGTGCCAGCAGTGACGCATCTAGGAGGGGTATGAACACTGAAGCTTTCTTT CASSDASRRGMNTEAFF TRBJ1-1 TRBV25-1 . .
TGCGCCAGCAGCTTGGAGGTGCAGGGGCTAGAGCAGTTCTTC CASSLEVQGLEQFF TRBJ2-1 TRBV5-1 . .
TGTGCCAGCACGGGGGGAAATTCCTACGAGCAGTACTTC CASTGGNSYEQYF TRBJ2-7 TRBV6-5 . TRBD2
TGTGCCAGCAGTTACACAACCAACCTAGTGAGTAAGGAGCAGTACTTC CASSYTTNLVSKEQYF TRBJ2-7 TRBV6-5 . .
TGTGCCAGTAGTATATGGGGCCAGCTTAAGGGCAATCAGCCCCAGCATTTT CASSIWGQLKGNQPQHF TRBJ1-5 TRBV19 . .
TGTGCCAGCAGTTCCTACCGCCAGGGAGCTTTCTTT CASSSYRQGAFF TRBJ1-1 TRBV12-3/TRBV12-4 . .
TGTGCCAGCAGTTTCACCCGAATCTCATTGAACACTGAAGCTTTCTTT CASSFTRISLNTEAFF TRBJ1-1 TRBV28 . .